This T cell receptor (beta chain) was sequenced in a study of CD8 T cells in ankylosing spondylitis. Broader study findings: Earlier reports found some motif variants in synovial fluid and blood in reactive arthritis. Reportedly, significant enrichment of disease-linked clones occurred in matched ankylosing spondylitis synovial fluid.

The CDR3 runs 12 residues. Trimming took 6 bases from V and 4 from J; bases not matched to a gene: 1. Germline assignment: CDR1 MNHNS and CDR2 SASEGT. Quantitative 5'-RACE with molecular barcodes produced the TCR beta libraries. TCRdb recomputed calls from the 5' RACE reads with MiXCR, one row per CDR3 protein. The sample holds roughly 240,000 distinct CDR3 sequences; approximately 30% are singletons and the top ten take about 4.2%. This clonotype has a handful of counts. The target antigen is unknown. The V call is TRBV6-1, the J call TRBJ1-2, with 8 nucleotides matching TRBD1. This receptor was identified in a male donor with ankylosing spondylitis or in good health (not recorded which). Sequencing was carried out using blood, either unsorted or a sorted T cell fraction (not recorded which). This CDR3 reads CASRDRVYGYTF. The DNA of the CDR3 is TGTGCCAGCAGGGACAGGGTCTATGGCTACACCTTC.